This TCR beta chain was recovered during a study of shared clonotypes between healthy human individuals. As for the study in general: The plates for each donor numbered three CD4 naive, three CD4 memory, two CD8 naive and one CD8 memory.

The naive CD8 fraction comprised CD45RO-negative cells positively selected for CCR7 and excluded terminally differentiated effector memory CD45RA+ cells. The CDR3 extends over 14 amino acids. V lost 6 bases and J 1 base, leaving 10 bases between the germline ends. CDR1 and CDR2 from the germline V gene are MNHNY and SVGAGI (reference sequence). Worth noting for this clone: Its antigen is currently unknown.

Every subset's genomic DNA went evenly onto several immunoSEQ plates. Sequenced by immunoSEQ multiplex PCR; TCRdb stores in-frame clones only, minus some. The sample shows 2 million or so clones, 85% to 95% of them seen only once. General study points: Researchers sampled only blood; tissue repertoires likely differ.

This sequence originates from a man aged 18-30 years in good health. Material: naive CD8+ T cells sorted from blood. This chain joins TRBV6-6 and TRBJ1-5; D might be TRBD1 (5 bases). CDR3 region: CASRTDRSNQPQHF. In DNA, the CDR3 is TGTGCCAGCAGAACTGACAGAAGCAATCAGCCCCAGCATTTT.